A selection of T cell receptor beta chains follows, all from one sample in a study of blood T cell repertoires in COVID-19. The repertoire was sequenced with immunoSEQ multiplex PCR; TCRdb's copy has only in-frame clones and lacks some. The sample holds approximately 33,000 clones; approximately 85% are singletons and the top ten take approximately 7.9%. The sequenced sample consisted of peripheral blood. The receptors derive from a man between 60 and 70 years old with COVID-19, enrolled during active disease. CDR3s include the opening cysteine and the closing phenylalanine or tryptophan. D genes are given only for firm matches. Size is stated for part of the rows, as once, few or many counts, or as a class when the clone is expanded.

clone size: .
D gene: .
J gene: TRBJ2-1
V gene: TRBV10-1
CDR3 protein: CASYLQDEQFF
CDR3 DNA: TGCGCCAGCTATCTTCAGGATGAGCAGTTCTTC

clone size: .
D gene: .
J gene: TRBJ1-1
V gene: TRBV5-1
CDR3 protein: CASSPRANTEAFF
CDR3 DNA: TGCGCCAGCAGCCCCAGGGCTAACACTGAAGCTTTCTTT

clone size: .
D gene: TRBD2
J gene: TRBJ2-7
V gene: TRBV5-1
CDR3 protein: CASSLVPAGVNEQYF
CDR3 DNA: TGCGCCAGCAGCTTGGTACCAGCGGGAGTGAACGAGCAGTACTTC

clone size: .
D gene: TRBD2
J gene: TRBJ2-7
V gene: TRBV3-1/TRBV3-2
CDR3 protein: CASSQDTGGPGEQYF
CDR3 DNA: TGTGCCAGCAGCCAAGATACGGGAGGGCCGGGTGAGCAGTACTTC

clone size: once
D gene: TRBD1
J gene: TRBJ2-2
V gene: TRBV29-1
CDR3 protein: CSAVRGLNTGELFF
CDR3 DNA: TGCAGCGCCGTCAGGGGGCTGAACACCGGGGAGCTGTTTTTT

clone size: .
D gene: TRBD1
J gene: TRBJ2-5
V gene: TRBV7-9
CDR3 protein: CASSWGQAFGLQETQYF
CDR3 DNA: TGTGCCAGCAGCTGGGGACAGGCATTTGGGCTCCAAGAGACCCAGTACTTC

clone size: .
D gene: .
J gene: TRBJ1-4
V gene: TRBV18
CDR3 protein: CASSPTSPVATNEKLFF
CDR3 DNA: TGTGCCAGCTCACCGACATCGCCGGTTGCAACTAATGAAAAACTGTTTTTT

clone size: .
D gene: .
J gene: TRBJ2-7
V gene: TRBV28
CDR3 protein: CASSPTRSSGSYEQYF
CDR3 DNA: TGTGCCAGCAGTCCCACGCGAAGTAGCGGCTCCTACGAGCAGTACTTC

clone size: .
D gene: TRBD1
J gene: TRBJ1-2
V gene: TRBV28
CDR3 protein: CASTSRQGALYGYTF
CDR3 DNA: TGTGCCAGCACCTCGAGACAGGGCGCCCTTTATGGCTACACCTTC

clone size: once
D gene: .
J gene: TRBJ1-1
V gene: TRBV4-2
CDR3 protein: CASSQGPTLATEAFF
CDR3 DNA: TGTGCCAGCAGCCAAGGGCCGACCCTAGCCACTGAAGCTTTCTTT

clone size: .
D gene: TRBD1
J gene: TRBJ1-2
V gene: TRBV7-9
CDR3 protein: CASSLEGASYGYTF
CDR3 DNA: TGTGCCAGCAGCTTAGAGGGGGCTAGCTATGGCTACACCTTC

clone size: .
D gene: TRBD2
J gene: TRBJ2-5
V gene: TRBV19
CDR3 protein: CASSIAASGAIQETQYF
CDR3 DNA: TGTGCCAGTAGTATAGCGGCTAGCGGGGCCATCCAAGAGACCCAGTACTTC

clone size: .
D gene: .
J gene: TRBJ2-5
V gene: TRBV7-8
CDR3 protein: CASSRVGGETQYF
CDR3 DNA: TGTGCCAGCAGCCGAGTAGGGGGTGAGACCCAGTACTTC

clone size: once
D gene: TRBD1
J gene: TRBJ2-5
V gene: TRBV2
CDR3 protein: CASSGIRGQETQYF
CDR3 DNA: TGTGCCAGCAGTGGAATCAGGGGGCAAGAGACCCAGTACTTC

clone size: .
D gene: .
J gene: TRBJ1-5
V gene: TRBV6-5
CDR3 protein: CASSFDRSNQPQHF
CDR3 DNA: TGTGCCAGCAGTTTCGACAGGAGCAATCAGCCCCAGCATTTT

clone size: few
D gene: TRBD2
J gene: TRBJ2-3
V gene: TRBV10-3
CDR3 protein: CAISGSTDTQYF
CDR3 DNA: TGTGCCATTAGCGGGAGCACAGATACGCAGTATTTT

clone size: .
D gene: TRBD2
J gene: TRBJ2-2
V gene: TRBV6-5
CDR3 protein: CASSSPGRGAGELFF
CDR3 DNA: TGTGCCAGCAGTTCCCCCGGCCGGGGGGCCGGGGAGCTGTTTTTT

clone size: .
D gene: TRBD2
J gene: TRBJ2-5
V gene: TRBV6-6
CDR3 protein: CASSPRLAGGAETQYF
CDR3 DNA: TGTGCCAGCAGTCCGAGACTAGCGGGAGGGGCAGAGACCCAGTACTTC

clone size: .
D gene: TRBD2
J gene: TRBJ2-3
V gene: TRBV5-1
CDR3 protein: CASSNALTSGSSTDTQYF
CDR3 DNA: TGCGCCAGCAGCAACGCCCTTACTAGCGGGAGTAGCACAGATACGCAGTATTTT

clone size: .
D gene: .
J gene: TRBJ2-3
V gene: TRBV14
CDR3 protein: CASSQREASTDTQYF
CDR3 DNA: TGTGCCAGCAGCCAACGCGAAGCTAGCACAGATACGCAGTATTTT

clone size: .
D gene: .
J gene: TRBJ1-4
V gene: TRBV28
CDR3 protein: CASSLRGMGNEKLFF
CDR3 DNA: TGTGCCAGCAGTTTGAGGGGGATGGGGAATGAAAAACTGTTTTTT

clone size: .
D gene: .
J gene: TRBJ2-7
V gene: TRBV18
CDR3 protein: CASSPVDSHEQYF
CDR3 DNA: TGTGCCAGCTCACCCGTAGATTCGCACGAGCAGTACTTC

clone size: .
D gene: TRBD1
J gene: TRBJ2-6
V gene: TRBV15
CDR3 protein: CATSRGQGAGANVLTF
CDR3 DNA: TGTGCCACCAGCAGGGGACAGGGGGCTGGGGCCAACGTCCTGACTTTC

clone size: .
D gene: TRBD2
J gene: TRBJ2-7
V gene: TRBV11-3
CDR3 protein: CASSLYSGNLYEQYF
CDR3 DNA: TGTGCCAGCAGCTTATACAGCGGGAACCTCTACGAGCAGTACTTC

clone size: few
D gene: .
J gene: TRBJ1-2
V gene: TRBV28
CDR3 protein: CEAGGTYGYTF
CDR3 DNA: TGTGAAGCGGGGGGCACTTATGGCTACACCTTC

clone size: .
D gene: .
J gene: TRBJ1-1
V gene: TRBV28
CDR3 protein: CASSLGWGRATEAFF
CDR3 DNA: TGTGCCAGCAGTTTAGGTTGGGGGAGGGCGACTGAAGCTTTCTTT